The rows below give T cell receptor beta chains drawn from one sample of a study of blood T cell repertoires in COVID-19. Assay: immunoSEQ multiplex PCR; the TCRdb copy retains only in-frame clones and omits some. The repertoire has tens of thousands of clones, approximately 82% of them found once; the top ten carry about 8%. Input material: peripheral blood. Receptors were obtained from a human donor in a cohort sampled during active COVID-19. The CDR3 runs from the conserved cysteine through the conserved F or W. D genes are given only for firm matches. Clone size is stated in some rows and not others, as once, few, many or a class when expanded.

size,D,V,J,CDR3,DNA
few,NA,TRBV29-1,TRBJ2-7,CSVEKGDNEQYF,TGCAGCGTTGAAAAGGGGGATAACGAGCAGTACTTC
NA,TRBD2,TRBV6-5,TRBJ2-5,CASRTSGRHQETQYF,TGTGCCTCCCGGACTAGCGGGAGGCACCAAGAGACCCAGTACTTC
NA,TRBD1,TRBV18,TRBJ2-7,CASSSPGTGGEQYF,TGTGCCAGCTCATCCCCCGGGACAGGGGGCGAGCAGTACTTC
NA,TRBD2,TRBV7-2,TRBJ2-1,CASSLRAGELEQFF,TGTGCCAGCAGCCTAAGAGCGGGAGAGCTTGAGCAGTTCTTC
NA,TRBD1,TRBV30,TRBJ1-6,CAWGKGQGDNSPLHF,TGTGCCTGGGGTAAAGGACAGGGGGATAATTCACCCCTCCACTTT
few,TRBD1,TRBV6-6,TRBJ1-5,CASSYGQENQPQHF,TGTGCCAGCAGTTATGGACAGGAAAATCAGCCCCAGCATTTT
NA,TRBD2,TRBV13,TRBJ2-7,CASSPDRGTGTSGSYEQYF,TGTGCCAGCAGCCCCGATCGGGGAACCGGGACTAGCGGGAGCTACGAGCAGTACTTC
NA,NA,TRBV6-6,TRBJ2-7,CASSYFRDTYEQYF,TGTGCCAGCAGTTACTTCAGGGATACCTACGAGCAGTACTTC
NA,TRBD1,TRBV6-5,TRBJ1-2,CASTEPGTDHYGYTF,TGTGCCAGCACCGAGCCCGGGACAGACCACTATGGCTACACCTTC
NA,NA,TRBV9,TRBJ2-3,CASRGEGTDTQYF,TGTGCCAGCAGGGGAGAGGGCACAGATACGCAGTATTTT